This T cell receptor (beta chain) stems from a study of T-cell reconstitution after alpha-beta-depleted transplantation in children. Only a few counts were recorded for this clonotype. Construction of the TCRbeta library involved unique molecular identifiers. TCRdb passed the PCR reads through MiXCR, listing each CDR3 protein once. In the table there are around 370,000 distinct CDR3 sequences, under 13% of which are singletons. This receptor was identified in a human donor who donated a stem cell graft to a child with acute lymphoblastic leukemia. Sequences were derived from PBMCs from the stem cell graft donor, sampled from the stem cell graft.

CDR3: CASSKMGWGDTEAFF. CDR3 bases: TGTGCCAGCTCAAAGATGGGGTGGGGAGACACTGAAGCTTTCTTT. V and J are TRBV12-3 or TRBV12-4 and TRBJ1-1; D is undetermined. V was cut by 8 bases and J by 3 bases, with 19 bases left in between. This CDR3 is 15 amino acids long.